The clone carrying this T cell receptor beta chain was found once. Its antigen remains unknown. CDR1 is ENHRY and CDR2 is SYGVKD in the germline V gene. This CDR3 is built from 16 residues. Trimming removed 6 bases from V and 4 bases from J, with 18 bases in between. This sample was taken from a study of T cell responses to AZD1222 COVID-19 vaccine. Clones were sequenced by immunoSEQ multiplex PCR, and TCRdb holds only the in-frame ones, with some missing. The table has 150,000 to 200,000 clones, roughly 92% seen once. Whole-study findings and limits: Epitopes outside B.1.351 and B.1.1.7 mutated regions reportedly drew nearly half of spike TCRs. Recipients of two AZD1222 doses showed rising Spike-specific TCR breadth and depth. Donors skewed white British and female; clonal diversity was possibly underestimated.

The chain couples TRBV10-3 to TRBJ1-4; D is perhaps TRBD1 (5 bases). Source: peripheral blood, taken on day 0 of AZD1222 vaccination. The sequence was collected from an adult in good health. The CDR3 sequence is CAISPNLGDYNEKLFF. Here the CDR3 DNA reads TGTGCCATCAGCCCCAACCTAGGGGATTATAATGAAAAACTGTTTTTT.